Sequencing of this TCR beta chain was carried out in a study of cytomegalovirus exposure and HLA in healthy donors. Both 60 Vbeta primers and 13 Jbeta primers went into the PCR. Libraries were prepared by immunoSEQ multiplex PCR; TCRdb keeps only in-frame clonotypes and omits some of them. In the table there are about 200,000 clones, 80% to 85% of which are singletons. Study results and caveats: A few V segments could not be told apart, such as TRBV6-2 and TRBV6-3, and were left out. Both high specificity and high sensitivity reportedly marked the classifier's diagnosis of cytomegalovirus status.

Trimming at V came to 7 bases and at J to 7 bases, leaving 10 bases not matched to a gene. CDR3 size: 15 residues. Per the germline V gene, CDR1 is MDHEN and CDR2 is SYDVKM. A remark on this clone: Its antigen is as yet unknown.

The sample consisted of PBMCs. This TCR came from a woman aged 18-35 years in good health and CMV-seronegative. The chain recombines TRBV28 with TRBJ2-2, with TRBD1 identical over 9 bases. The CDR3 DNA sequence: TGTGCCAGCACCCTCATCGGGACAGGGAACGGGGAGCTGTTTTTT. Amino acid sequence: CASTLIGTGNGELFF.